This T cell receptor beta chain was recorded in a study of shared T cell receptors in the human thymus. Sequenced by immunoSEQ multiplex PCR; TCRdb stores in-frame clones only, minus some. The sample lists some 700,000 clones, around nine tenths occurring once. Trimming left V 1 base short and J 6 bases short, with 16 bases between. The length of the CDR3 is 15 residues. The V gene's germline CDR1 is LGHNT and CDR2 FRNRAP. This clone was seen just once. The same specimen was also included in a second study, on human thymus T cells. This second study notes: Resections from corrective heart surgery supplied the thymus tissue. Thymic and blood repertoires appeared to show biased V and J gene usage. The related literature has documented a marked overlap of thymic repertoires among unrelated individuals.

The material sequenced was thymocytes. The rearrangement links TRBV12-5 to TRBJ2-7; perhaps TRBD2 as D (6 bases). The receptor was isolated from a boy in the first two years of life with a congenital heart defect. The CDR3 nucleotides read TGTGCTAGTGGTTTGGACCCTAATCTAGCGTTCGAGCAGTACTTC. It specifies CASGLDPNLAFEQYF. The whole variable domain, filled in from reference TRBV12-5 and TRBJ2-7, reads DARVTQTPRHKVTEMGQEVTMRCQPILGHNTVFWYRQTMMQGLELLAYFRNRAPLDDSGMPKDRFSAEMPDATLATLKIQPSEPRDSAVYFCASGLDPNLAFEQYFGPGTRLTVT.